What follows are 20 T cell receptor beta chains derived from one specimen sequenced in a study of T cells after posttransplantation cyclophosphamide. Sequenced by immunoSEQ multiplex PCR; TCRdb stores in-frame clones only, minus some. The data show over 20,000 clones, with none appearing a single time. Sequenced input: PBMCs. These receptor sequences come from a man aged 45-65 years in good health, CMV-negative, and a related stem cell transplant donor.

This clone has ten or more counts. This chain uses TRBV7-3 with TRBJ1-2; 10 positions match TRBD1. CDR1 is SGHTA and CDR2 is FQGTGA in the germline V gene. J was trimmed by 4 bases and V by 2 bases; bases with no gene match: 4. The CDR3 runs to 15 residues. The CDR3 is CASSLAGTGAYGYTF. The CDR3 DNA reads as TGTGCCAGCAGCTTAGCGGGGACAGGGGCCTATGGCTACACCTTC.

This clone was seen at least ten times. The chain carries TRBV5-1 and TRBJ2-7; perhaps TRBD1 as D (8 bases). Germline CDR1 and CDR2: SGHRS and YFSETQ. V lost 3 bases and J 2 bases, leaving 15 bases between the germline ends. The CDR3 runs 15 residues. The CDR3 coding sequence is TGCGCCAGCAGCTCGGGGGGACAGGCGCCCTACGAGCAGTACTTC. Protein sequence: CASSSGGQAPYEQYF.

This clone was recorded many times. The CDR3 DNA sequence: TGTGCCAGCAGTACAGGGTTGATAGGCTACACCTTC. Protein product: CASSTGLIGYTF. The chain joins TRBV28 to TRBJ1-2; maybe TRBD1 (6 bases). Trimming took off 5 bases at V and 8 bases at J, with 12 bases between the two ends. Germline lookup yields CDR1 MDHEN and CDR2 SYDVKM. The CDR3 length is 12 residues.

This clone has at least ten counts. This rearrangement joins TRBV6-1 to TRBJ2-3; 8 bases are a match to TRBD2. CDR3 size: 15 residues. The V gene end was trimmed by 4 bases and the J gene end by 4 bases; junction bases not matched to a gene: 7. Germline CDR1 reads MNHNS; CDR2 reads SASEGT. The CDR3: CASSASGGAADTQYF. In nucleotides, the CDR3 is TGTGCCAGCAGTGCTTCGGGGGGGGCGGCAGATACGCAGTATTTT.

This clone was detected ten times or more. The chain combines TRBV5-1 with TRBJ2-1, with a weak D call TRBD2 (6 bases). CDR3 length: 11 residues. With 2 bases removed from V and 15 bases from J, the gap between germline ends came to 12 bases. In germline, CDR1 is SGHRS, CDR2 YFSETQ. The CDR3 here is CASSFSSVWFF. DNA of the CDR3: TGCGCCAGCAGCTTTTCTAGCGTGTGGTTCTTC.

The sample holds many counts of this clone. The chain carries TRBV5-1 and TRBJ2-2; a possible D gene is TRBD1 (6 bases). Germline V gene sequence: CDR1 SGHRS, CDR2 YFSETQ. The V end lost 0 bases, the J end lost 4 bases, and 7 bases lay between the germline ends. CDR3 length: 14 residues. CDR3 sequence: CASSLGGRTGELFF. CDR3 coding DNA: TGCGCCAGCAGCTTGGGGGGGCGCACCGGGGAGCTGTTTTTT.

This clone was counted ten times or more. This chain uses TRBV5-1 with TRBJ1-2; TRBD1 matches 9 bases. The CDR3 length is 15 residues. V lost 0 bases to trimming and J lost 4 bases; unmatched junction nucleotides: 4. CDR1 and CDR2 (germline): SGHRS, YFSETQ. This CDR3 reads CASSLGTGVGYGYTF. The CDR3, as DNA: TGCGCCAGCAGCTTGGGGACAGGGGTCGGCTATGGCTACACCTTC.

This clone came up a few times. The rearrangement uses TRBV21-1 and TRBJ2-3; the table's D call TRBD1 went unverified against the DNA. TRBV21-1 is classified as a pseudogene. The CDR3 runs 16 residues. CDR3 bases: TGTGCCAGCATCCCGGGACAGGGGGTTAGCACAGATACGCAGTATTTT. Translating it yields CASIPGQGVSTDTQYF.

This clone was seen ten or more times. The gene calls are TRBV18 and TRBJ2-3, with 10 bases lining up with TRBD2. Per germline, CDR1 KGHSH and CDR2 LQKENI. The CDR3 covers 15 residues. J lost 1 base, V lost 3 bases, and 1 base had no gene match. DNA for the CDR3: TGTGCCAGCTCACCTACTAGCGGGGGCACAGATACGCAGTATTTT. Protein product: CASSPTSGGTDTQYF.

In this sample, this clone turned up many times. The chain has TRBV2 and TRBJ2-1; 10 bases line up with TRBD2. This CDR3 is 14 amino acids long. V was pared by 6 bases and J by 6 bases, with 5 bases of the junction left unmatched. Germline CDR1 and CDR2: SNHLY and FYNNEI. The CDR3 loop reads CASSLAGAGNEQFF. As DNA, the CDR3 is TGTGCCAGCAGCCTAGCGGGGGCAGGCAATGAGCAGTTCTTC.

Many counts were recorded for this clone. The chain carries TRBV7-9 and TRBJ1-3; 7 nucleotides match TRBD1. In germline, CDR1 is SEHNR, CDR2 FQNEAQ (reference sequence). CDR3 size: 16 residues. Losses at the gene ends were 5 bases for V and 0 bases for J; bases not matched to a gene: 7. For the CDR3, the DNA is TGTGCCAGCAGCGTGACAGGGTATTTCTCTGGAAACACCATATATTTT. Amino acid sequence: CASSVTGYFSGNTIYF.

This clone has a count of ten or more. The J gene is TRBJ2-7, the V gene TRBV20-1; D is uncertain. Between the trimmed V and J ends, which lost 6 bases and 4 bases, there was a span of 10 bases. This CDR3 spans 11 amino acids. Germline lookup yields CDR1 DFQATT and CDR2 SNEGSKA (reference sequence). The CDR3 is CSATTAYEQYF. The CDR3 DNA reads as TGCAGTGCCACGACTGCATACGAGCAGTACTTC.

This clone was found many times. The rearrangement uses TRBV5-4 and TRBJ1-1, with 8 bases fitting TRBD1. The CDR3 extends over 16 amino acids. V dropped 4 bases and J dropped 0; count of bases not matched to a gene: 8. Germline V gives CDR1 SGHNT, CDR2 YYREEE (reference sequence). The CDR3 sequence: CASSRGQAAMNTEAFF. The CDR3 coding sequence is TGTGCCAGCAGCAGGGGACAGGCAGCTATGAACACTGAAGCTTTCTTT.

This clone was counted ten times or more. The chain recombines TRBV4-1 with TRBJ1-2; 7 bases fit TRBD1. J lost 5 bases, V lost 1 base, and 7 bases had no gene match. The CDR3 is made up of 15 amino acids. Looked up from germline, CDR1 is MGHRA and CDR2 is YSYEKL. Written as DNA, the CDR3 is TGCGCCAGCAGCCAAGTCCAAACAGGGGTTTATGGCTACACCTTC. Translation: CASSQVQTGVYGYTF.

This clone was seen ten or more times. The chain has TRBV28 and TRBJ2-3; 7 bases map to TRBD2. V lost 3 bases to trimming and J lost 1 base; unmatched junction nucleotides: 1. Looked up from germline, CDR1 is MDHEN and CDR2 is SYDVKM. The CDR3 has 14 amino acids. CDR3 loop: CASSFLAGTDTQYF. CDR3 coding DNA: TGTGCCAGCAGTTTTCTAGCGGGCACAGATACGCAGTATTTT.

This clone occurred many times. V usage is TRBV6-1 and J usage is TRBJ1-4; D gene uncertain. Trimming stripped 5 bases from V and 7 bases from J, with 14 bases between. This CDR3 is 14 amino acids long. Germline V CDR1 and CDR2: MNHNS, SASEGT. CDR3 sequence (DNA): TGTGCCAGCAGTCCACGGACGGGAGTTGAAAAACTGTTTTTT. Protein sequence: CASSPRTGVEKLFF.

This clone was seen ten or more times. The J gene is TRBJ1-6, the V gene TRBV5-1; 7 bases match TRBD1. From germline, CDR1 is SGHRS and CDR2 YFSETQ. The CDR3 extends over 17 amino acids. V lost 1 base, J lost 4 bases, and 8 bases stayed unmatched. The CDR3 nucleotides are TGCGCCAGCAGCTTGAGAGGGCAGGGGGTGTATAATTCACCCCTCCACTTT. As protein: CASSLRGQGVYNSPLHF.

This clone was counted at least ten times. The rearrangement uses TRBV13 and TRBJ2-3, with 10 bases that match TRBD2. Germline trimming cut 5 bases from V and 0 bases from J; bases unmatched to any gene: 14. Germline assignment: CDR1 PRHDT and CDR2 FYEKMQ (reference sequence). The length of the CDR3 is 19 residues. The CDR3 protein is CASSPKTGLAETSTDTQYF. For the CDR3, the DNA is TGTGCCAGCAGCCCAAAAACCGGACTAGCGGAAACTAGCACAGATACGCAGTATTTT.

In its sample, this clone was seen many times. CDR3 coding DNA: TGTGCCAGCAGCTTACCGGGACAGGGGGGAAAACTGTTTTTT. This sequence encodes CASSLPGQGGKLFF. The rearrangement links TRBV7-9 to TRBJ1-4; 11 bases align to TRBD1. CDR3 length: 14 residues. After removal of 2 bases from V and 10 bases from J, the junction contained 3 bases not matched to a gene. Per germline, CDR1 SEHNR and CDR2 FQNEAQ (reference sequence).

This clone was picked up many times. The gene calls are TRBV5-4 and TRBJ1-2; TRBD1 agrees at 8 bases. This CDR3 has 13 residues. Germline V gene sequence: CDR1 SGHNT, CDR2 YYREEE (reference sequence). V gave up 4 bases and J gave up 6 bases; unmatched junction bases: 5. CDR3 amino acids: CASSLGQGNGYTF. CDR3 in DNA: TGTGCCAGCAGCCTAGGACAGGGCAATGGCTACACCTTC.